This T cell receptor (beta chain) was documented in a study of blood T cells in healthy people across ages. The second PCR ran roughly 6 to 11 cycles with a sample-barcoded 5' primer and J-beta primers. MiXCR was run by TCRdb on the 5' RACE reads, yielding one entry per CDR3 protein. This repertoire shows roughly 800,000 distinct CDR3 sequences, roughly 50% found once; its top ten account for approximately 23%. Study-wide points: When set beside aged donors, long-lived donors presented more naive CD4+ cells and higher diversity.

V gave up 2 bases and J gave up 9 bases, with 12 bases separating them. The CDR3 loop spans 13 amino acids. A remark on this clonotype: What it recognizes is unknown.

This TCR was sampled from a man aged 25-45 years in good health. The sample comprised blood. The rearrangement uses TRBV12-3 or TRBV12-4 and TRBJ2-3, with D possibly being TRBD2 (5 bases). In DNA form, the CDR3 reads TGTGCCAGCAGTTTAAGATCAGCGGAGACGCAGTATTTT. It encodes CASSLRSAETQYF.